The entry that follows covers one T cell receptor (beta chain) sequence. Seattle cases were enrolled at active infection and followed longitudinally. The sample comes from a study of blood T cell repertoires in COVID-19. J was trimmed by 5 bases and V by 6 bases; bases with no gene match: 17. Germline CDR1 ENHRY, CDR2 SYGVKD. This CDR3 spans 19 amino acids. Per the original methods: Estimation of nucleated cell counts was performed using reference gene primer amplification. Sequenced by immunoSEQ multiplex PCR; TCRdb stores in-frame clones only, minus some. The V and J calls and clone size are taken from that table; D and trimming were inferred from the DNA. The sample has about 94,000 clones; approximately 79% are singletons.

V gene TRBV10-3 combines with J gene TRBJ2-1, with 12 bases matching TRBD2. The receptor was derived from a man in his 70s with COVID-19, enrolled during active disease. Source material: peripheral blood. CDR3 protein: CAIRDRLAGEITRDNEQFF. CDR3 DNA: TGTGCCATCAGGGACAGACTAGCGGGAGAGATAACCCGAGACAATGAGCAGTTCTTC.